This passage covers 15 T cell receptor beta chains from one sample sequenced in a study of blood T cells in healthy people across ages. A second roughly 6 to 12 cycle PCR used barcoded and J-beta primers. One entry per CDR3 protein results from TCRdb running MiXCR on the 5' RACE reads. The sample includes roughly 830,000 distinct CDR3 sequences, approximately 59% of them seen just once. Sequencing input: blood. All receptors come from a man younger than 40 in good health.

This clonotype was counted between two and nine times. The chain employs TRBV19 and TRBJ2-7; no firm D call. CDR1 LNHDA and CDR2 SQIVND come from the germline V gene (reference sequence). With 3 bases removed from V and 3 bases from J, the gap between germline ends came to 12 bases. This CDR3 is built from 14 residues. The CDR3 DNA sequence: TGTGCCAGTAGTATGGTCCCAGCAGGCTACGAGCAGTACTTC. It translates to CASSMVPAGYEQYF. Using reference TRBV19 and TRBJ2-7 for the parts outside the CDR3, the full variable domain is DGGITQSPKYLFRKEGQNVTLSCEQNLNHDAMYWYRQDPGQGLRLIYYSQIVNDFQKGDIAEGYSVSREKKESFPLTVTSAQKNPTAFYLCASSMVPAGYEQYFGPGTRLTVT.

The chain carries TRBV12-3 or TRBV12-4 and TRBJ2-6; D is unclear. The V gene lost 2 bases and the J gene lost 2 bases, with 4 bases spanning the gap. There are 14 residues in the CDR3. The CDR3: CASSLMPGANVLTF. In DNA, the CDR3 is TGTGCCAGCAGTTTAATGCCTGGGGCCAACGTCCTGACTTTC.

The chain couples TRBV12-3 or TRBV12-4 to TRBJ1-5, with 9 bases matching TRBD1. The length of the CDR3 is 16 residues. Trimming took 5 bases from V and 0 from J; bases not matched to a gene: 5. The CDR3 DNA follows: TGTGCCAGCAGTCCCCAGGACAGGGGTAGCAATCAGCCCCAGCATTTT. Protein sequence: CASSPQDRGSNQPQHF.

Concerning this clonotype itself: Mismatch with germline at one junction end may stem from a read error. The chain combines TRBV6-1 with TRBJ2-1; a weak D match, TRBD1 (5 bases). CDR3 length: 15 residues. From germline, CDR1 is MNHNS and CDR2 SASEGT. CDR3 nucleotide sequence: TGTACCAGCAGTGCCGGCAGGGCAATGGGCAATGAGCAGTTCTTC. Encoded protein: CTSSAGRAMGNEQFF.

J is TRBJ2-1 and V is TRBV4-3; either TRBD1 or TRBD2 may supply D (5 bases each). V was cut by 2 bases and J by 12 bases, with 17 bases left in between. The germline gives CDR1 LGHNA, CDR2 YSLEER. This CDR3 contains 14 residues. CDR3 DNA: TGCGCCAGCAGCCAAAACTACCCCGATGGGGGGCAGTTCTTC. Encoded protein: CASSQNYPDGGQFF.

This rearrangement joins TRBV5-1 to TRBJ2-5; 8 bases are a match to TRBD2. Germline CDR1 is SGHRS and CDR2 is YFSETQ. This CDR3 has 15 amino acids. J gave up 2 bases and V 7 bases, and 10 bases lay outside the gene matches. CDR3 in amino acids: CASLPGGGAQETQYF. Here the CDR3 DNA reads TGCGCCAGCCTCCCCGGGGGGGGGGCGCAAGAGACCCAGTACTTC.

This clonotype has just a few counts. The rearrangement links TRBV7-6 to TRBJ1-1, with D possibly being TRBD1 (5 bases). The CDR3 consists of 14 residues. Trimming took 4 bases from V and 1 from J, leaving 10 bases between them. Per germline, CDR1 SGHVS and CDR2 FNYEAQ. CDR3 DNA sequence: TGTGCCAGCAGCTCTACCCAGGGGAACACTGAAGCTTTCTTT. Protein: CASSSTQGNTEAFF.

In the case of this clonotype: Germline is not matched at one junction end, which may reflect a read error. V usage is TRBV5-1 and J usage is TRBJ2-5; TRBD1 might be the D (6 bases). The CDR3 has 15 residues. Germline V gene sequence: CDR1 SGHRS, CDR2 YFSETQ. The CDR3: CASSQTGPDQETQYF. The DNA for the CDR3 is TGTGCCAGCAGCCAGACAGGACCCGACCAAGAGACCCAGTACTTC.

This clonotype turned up a few times. The chain uses TRBV6-2 or TRBV6-3 and TRBJ2-7; 10 bases fit TRBD1. The CDR3 sequence is 14 residues long. CDR1 MNHEY and CDR2 SVGEGT come from the germline V gene. The ends lost 10 bases at V and 1 base at J; junction bases unmatched: 7. This CDR3 reads CATYDRGLSYEQYF. The CDR3 DNA reads TGTGCCACCTACGACAGGGGGCTTTCCTACGAGCAGTACTTC.

The chain recombines TRBV7-9 with TRBJ2-3, with 8 bases matching TRBD1. The CDR3 runs 16 residues. Germline CDR1 and CDR2: SEHNR and FQNEAQ (reference sequence). The trim removed 5 bases at V and 4 bases at J, leaving 11 bases unmatched. The CDR3 DNA reads TGTGCCAGCAGCCCTAGGACAGGGAAAGCCTCAGATACGCAGTATTTT. This translates into CASSPRTGKASDTQYF. Complete variable domain (other parts from reference TRBV7-9 and TRBJ2-3): DTGVSQNPRHKITKRGQNVTFRCDPISEHNRLYWYRQTLGQGPEFLTYFQNEAQLEKSRLLSDRFSAERPKGSFSTLEIQRTEQGDSAMYLCASSPRTGKASDTQYFGPGTRLTVL.

The rearrangement links TRBV24-1 to TRBJ2-3; D uncertain. There are 16 residues in the CDR3. V lost 7 bases and J lost 0, with 16 bases in between. Looked up from germline, CDR1 is KGHDR and CDR2 is SFDVKD. CDR3 in DNA: TGTGCCACCAGCGAATTTGCCGGTCCTAGCACAGATACGCAGTATTTT. Encoded protein: CATSEFAGPSTDTQYF.

This clonotype appeared a single time. The chain carries TRBV5-5 and TRBJ2-5; a possible D gene is TRBD1 (6 bases). The germline CDR1 and CDR2 sequences are SGHKS and YYEKEE (reference sequence). The germline V and J ends were trimmed by 1 base and 2 bases, with 15 bases remaining between them. The CDR3 covers 16 residues. The CDR3 here is CASSLSPGHLQETQYF. For the CDR3, the DNA is TGTGCCAGCAGCTTGTCCCCGGGACACCTACAAGAGACCCAGTACTTC.

This clonotype has a handful of counts. The rearrangement joins TRBV11-2 to TRBJ2-1; 14 positions match TRBD2. V was pared by 5 bases and J by 15 bases, with 12 bases of the junction left unmatched. The CDR3 is 15 residues long. The germline gives CDR1 SGHAT, CDR2 FQNNGV. CDR3 bases: TGTGCCAGCAGCCGAACCGGGACTAGCGGGGGAGTAATGTTCTTC. Protein sequence: CASSRTGTSGGVMFF. Full variable domain (rest looked up from reference TRBV11-2 and TRBJ2-1): EAGVAQSPRYKIIEKRQSVAFWCNPISGHATLYWYQQILGQGPKLLIQFQNNGVVDDSQLPKDRFSAERLKGVDSTLKIQPAKLEDSAVYLCASSRTGTSGGVMFFGPGTRLTVL.

This clonotype was observed a handful of times. One end of the junction does not line up with germline, which may come from a read error. V is TRBV12-3 or TRBV12-4 and J is TRBJ2-5; D unclear. The CDR3 contains 12 residues. In DNA form, the CDR3 reads TGTGCCAGCAGCCCTACAAGAGAGGCCCAGTACTTC. Protein sequence: CASSPTREAQYF.

This chain links TRBV20-1 with TRBJ2-2; perhaps D is TRBD1 or TRBD2 (6 bases each). Germline assignment: CDR1 DFQATT and CDR2 SNEGSKA (reference sequence). The CDR3 has 18 amino acids. V shed 6 bases and J shed 3 bases, with 26 bases lying between them. The DNA for the CDR3 is TGCAGTGCCCCAGGAAGGGACACCATAGGAGGGGACACCGGGGAGCTGTTTTTT. Its protein is CSAPGRDTIGGDTGELFF.